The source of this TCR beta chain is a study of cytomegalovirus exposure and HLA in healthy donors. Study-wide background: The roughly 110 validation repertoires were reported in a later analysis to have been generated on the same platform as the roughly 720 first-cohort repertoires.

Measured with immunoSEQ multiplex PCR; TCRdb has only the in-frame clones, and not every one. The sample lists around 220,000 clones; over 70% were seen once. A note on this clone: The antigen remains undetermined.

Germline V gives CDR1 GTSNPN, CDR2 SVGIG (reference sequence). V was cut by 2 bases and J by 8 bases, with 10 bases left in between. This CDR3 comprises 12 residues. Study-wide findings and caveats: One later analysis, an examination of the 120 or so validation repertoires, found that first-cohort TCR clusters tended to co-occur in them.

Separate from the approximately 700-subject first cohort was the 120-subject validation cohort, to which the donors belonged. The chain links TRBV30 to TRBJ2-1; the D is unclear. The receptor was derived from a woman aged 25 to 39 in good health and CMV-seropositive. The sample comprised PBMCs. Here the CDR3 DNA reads TGTGCCTGGAGTTTCAGTTACGATGAGCAGTTCTTC. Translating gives CAWSFSYDEQFF.